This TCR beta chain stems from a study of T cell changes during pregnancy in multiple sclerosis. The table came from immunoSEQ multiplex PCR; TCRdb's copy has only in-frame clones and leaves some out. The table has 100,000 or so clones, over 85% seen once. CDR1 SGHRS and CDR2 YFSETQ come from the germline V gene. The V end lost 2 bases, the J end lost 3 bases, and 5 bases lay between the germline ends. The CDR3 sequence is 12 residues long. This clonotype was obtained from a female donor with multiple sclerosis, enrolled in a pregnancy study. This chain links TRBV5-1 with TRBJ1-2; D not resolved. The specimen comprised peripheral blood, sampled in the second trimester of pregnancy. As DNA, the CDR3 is TGCGCCAGCAGCTTTGCAGACTATGGCTACACCTTC. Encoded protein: CASSFADYGYTF. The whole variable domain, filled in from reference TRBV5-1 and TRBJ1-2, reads KAGVTQTPRYLIKTRGQQVTLSCSPISGHRSVSWYQQTPGQGLQFLFEYFSETQRNKGNFPGRFSGRQFSNSRSEMNVSTLELGDSALYLCASSFADYGYTFGSGTRLTVV.